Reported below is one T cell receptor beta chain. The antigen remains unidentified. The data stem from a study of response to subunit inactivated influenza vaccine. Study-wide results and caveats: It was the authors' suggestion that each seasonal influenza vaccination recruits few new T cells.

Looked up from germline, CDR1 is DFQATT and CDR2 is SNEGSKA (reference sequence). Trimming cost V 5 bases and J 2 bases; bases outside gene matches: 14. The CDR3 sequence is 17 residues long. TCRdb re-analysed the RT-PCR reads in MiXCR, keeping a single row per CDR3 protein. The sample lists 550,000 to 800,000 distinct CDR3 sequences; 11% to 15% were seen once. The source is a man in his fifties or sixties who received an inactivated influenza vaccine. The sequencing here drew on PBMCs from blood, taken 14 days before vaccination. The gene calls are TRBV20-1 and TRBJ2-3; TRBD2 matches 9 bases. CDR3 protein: CSAPTIAGALPTDTQYF. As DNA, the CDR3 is TGCAGTGCTCCAACAATAGCGGGGGCGCTCCCCACAGATACGCAGTATTTT.